Shown below are 3 T cell receptor beta chains from a single sample sequenced in a study of blood T cells in healthy people across ages. For the second PCR, which ran for about 7 to 11 cycles, a sample-barcoded 5' primer and a J-beta primer mix were used. TCRdb re-called the 5' RACE reads through MiXCR, storing one row per CDR3 protein. Among around 800,000 distinct CDR3 sequences listed, about half were seen once. Sequences were obtained from blood. The source of these receptors is a man older than 75 in good health.

This clonotype has ten or more counts. This chain uses TRBV7-2 with TRBJ2-5, with D perhaps TRBD1 or TRBD2 (5 bases each). This CDR3 spans 15 amino acids. Deletions cut 4 bases from V and 0 bases from J, with 12 bases between. Germline CDR1 and CDR2: SGHTA and FQGNSA. The DNA for the CDR3 is TGTGCCAGCAGCTCAGGGACGTTTCACCAAGAGACCCAGTACTTC. It specifies CASSSGTFHQETQYF.

The chain is built from TRBV19 and TRBJ2-1; 12 nucleotides agree with TRBD2. After removal of 5 bases from V and 0 bases from J, the junction contained 8 bases not matched to a gene. The germline V gene encodes CDR1 LNHDA and CDR2 SQIVND (reference sequence). The CDR3 extends over 18 amino acids. The DNA of the CDR3 is TGTGCCAGTAGTCCCCGGACTAGCGGGGTGATCTCCTACAATGAGCAGTTCTTC. Translating it yields CASSPRTSGVISYNEQFF.

This rearrangement joins TRBV6-5 to TRBJ2-5; D is perhaps TRBD1 (5 bases). V lost 2 bases and J 1 base, leaving 17 bases between the germline ends. The CDR3 is 17 residues long. Germline V CDR1 and CDR2: MNHEY, SVGAGI. This CDR3 is CASSYHGRGHIQETQYF. In DNA form, the CDR3 reads TGTGCCAGCAGTTACCACGGAAGAGGACACATCCAAGAGACCCAGTACTTC.